The 32 T cell receptor beta chains presented below share a single source sample, sequenced in a study of blood T cell repertoires in COVID-19. Assay used: immunoSEQ multiplex PCR; TCRdb lists only in-frame clones, some missing. Here the sample spans some 53,000 clones, 70% to 90% being singletons. Sequencing input: peripheral blood. These receptors all stem from a man in his sixties or seventies with acute or convalescent COVID-19.

The J gene is TRBJ2-7, the V gene TRBV28, with D perhaps matching TRBD1 (6 bases). Trimming left V 5 bases short and J 7 bases short, with 24 bases between. The CDR3 runs 16 residues. Germline values: CDR1 MDHEN, CDR2 SYDVKM. The CDR3 sequence: CASSLAGTRGRLEQYF. The CDR3 DNA is TGTGCCAGCAGTCTAGCCGGGACAAGGGGCAGGTTGGAGCAGTACTTC.

This clone was picked up one time. V gene TRBV7-6 combines with J gene TRBJ2-7, with 8 positions matching TRBD2. V lost 1 base and J lost 5; bases outside the gene matches: 10. CDR1 and CDR2 from the germline V gene are SGHVS and FNYEAQ. This CDR3 has 16 amino acids. The CDR3 DNA is TGTGCCAGCAGCTTAGGGGTAGGACTAGCCTATGACGAGCAGTACTTC. It codes for CASSLGVGLAYDEQYF.

The rearrangement uses TRBV19 and TRBJ1-1, with D possibly matching TRBD1 (6 bases). This CDR3 contains 12 residues. Per germline, CDR1 LNHDA and CDR2 SQIVND (reference sequence). Here the CDR3 DNA reads TGTGGGGCAGGGGAATTAGGTACTGAAGCTTTCTTT. This encodes CGAGELGTEAFF.

The chain uses TRBV7-2 and TRBJ2-1; 10 bases are shared with TRBD2. The CDR3 is 15 residues long. V lost 5 bases to trimming and J lost 4 bases; unmatched junction nucleotides: 5. CDR1 is SGHTA, CDR2 FQGNSA, per germline. In DNA form, the CDR3 reads TGTGCCAGCAGCCTTACTAGCGGGAAATACAATGAGCAGTTCTTC. Residues: CASSLTSGKYNEQFF.

This clone occurred once. Here the CDR3 reads CASSRAGGTEAFF. The CDR3 nucleotides are TGTGCCAGTAGTAGGGCCGGGGGCACTGAAGCTTTCTTT. The rearrangement joins TRBV19 to TRBJ1-1; a weak D match, TRBD1 (5 bases). Per the germline V gene, CDR1 is LNHDA and CDR2 is SQIVND (reference sequence). This CDR3 is 13 amino acids long. The V gene lost 4 bases and the J gene lost 4 bases, with 10 bases spanning the gap.

The V gene is TRBV19, the J gene TRBJ2-7; tentative D call: TRBD2 (6 bases). Trimming shortened V by 0 bases and J by 3 bases, and 21 bases separated the two germline ends. The CDR3 runs to 18 residues. Germline V gene data show CDR1 as LNHDA and CDR2 as SQIVND (reference sequence). This CDR3 reads CASSIELVGNRGNYEQYF. CDR3 in DNA: TGTGCCAGTAGTATAGAACTGGTGGGGAATCGCGGGAACTACGAGCAGTACTTC.

The rearrangement links TRBV7-6 to TRBJ2-3, with 9 bases identical to TRBD2. The V segment lost 5 bases and the J segment 5 bases; nucleotides outside the gene matches: 2. This CDR3 has 13 residues. Germline values: CDR1 SGHVS, CDR2 FNYEAQ. The CDR3 nucleotides are TGTGCCAGCAGCCCGCGGGGGGGAGATACGCAGTATTTT. Protein sequence: CASSPRGGDTQYF.

This chain uses TRBV5-1 with TRBJ2-1; TRBD2 matches at 7 bases. Germline values: CDR1 SGHRS, CDR2 YFSETQ. The CDR3 covers 16 residues. Trimming removed 4 bases from V and 3 bases from J; junction bases left unmatched: 10. This chain's CDR3 is CASSPTGTINYNEQFF. The DNA for the CDR3 is TGCGCCAGCAGCCCGACCGGGACTATAAACTACAATGAGCAGTTCTTC.

This clone was recorded once. V gene TRBV27 combines with J gene TRBJ1-3; 9 positions agree with TRBD1. Germline loops: CDR1 MNHEY, CDR2 SMNVEV (reference sequence). The CDR3 consists of 14 residues. Trimming at V came to 5 bases and at J to 5 bases, leaving 4 bases not matched to a gene. The DNA of the CDR3 is TGTGCCAGCAGTAGGGACAGGGCTCGAAACACCATATATTTT. This sequence encodes CASSRDRARNTIYF.

The chain uses TRBV11-2 and TRBJ2-2; TRBD2 aligns across 9 bases. The V and J ends lost 5 bases and 7 bases, in that order; junction bases with no gene match: 14. CDR3 length: 17 amino acids. Germline-derived CDR1 and CDR2 are SGHAT and FQNNGV. The CDR3, as DNA: TGTGCCAGCAGCGCCAATAATCTAGCGGGGATTGTCGGGGAGCTGTTTTTT. It translates to CASSANNLAGIVGELFF.

The chain combines TRBV2 with TRBJ1-2; D possibly corresponds to TRBD1 (5 bases). Trimming removed 6 bases at V and 2 bases at J, with 10 bases between. This CDR3 has 13 residues. The germline V gene has CDR1 SNHLY and CDR2 FYNNEI. The CDR3 spells CASRPDTNYGYTF. Here the CDR3 DNA reads TGTGCCAGCAGGCCGGACACGAACTATGGCTACACCTTC.

The chain combines TRBV9 with TRBJ1-5; D is undetermined. Germline CDR1 SGDLS, CDR2 YYNGEE. Trimming took off 0 bases at V and 0 bases at J, with 4 bases between the two ends. CDR3 length: 14 residues. The CDR3 DNA sequence: TGTGCCAGCAGCGTAGATAATAGCAATCAGCCCCAGCATTTT. This encodes CASSVDNSNQPQHF.

This clone was picked up one time. The CDR3 loop reads CASSRGQGNSPLHF. Here the CDR3 DNA reads TGTGCCAGCAGCCGCGGACAGGGTAATTCACCCCTCCACTTT. The chain joins TRBV14 to TRBJ1-6, with 8 bases aligning to TRBD1. J lost 6 bases, V lost 4 bases, and 2 bases had no gene match. Germline lookup yields CDR1 SGHDN and CDR2 FVKESK. The CDR3 length is 14 residues.

The CDR3, as DNA: TGTGCCAGCAGTTATGGTCAGGGATCCGAGCAGTACGTC. It is translated as CASSYGQGSEQYV. The V call is TRBV6-5, the J call TRBJ2-7; TRBD1 is a possible D gene (5 bases). The CDR3 covers 13 residues. CDR1 MNHEY and CDR2 SVGAGI come from the germline V gene. Deletions cut 3 bases from V and 6 bases from J, with 12 bases between.

The chain carries TRBV5-4 and TRBJ2-1; TRBD2 aligns across 9 bases. This CDR3 has 16 residues. The germline V gene encodes CDR1 SGHNT and CDR2 YYREEE (reference sequence). V shed 1 base and J 8 bases; nucleotides not matched to a gene: 10. In nucleotides, the CDR3 is TGTGCCAGCAGCTTGTCGGCTAGCGGGATTTCAGATGAGCAGTTCTTC. This translates into CASSLSASGISDEQFF.

The chain recombines TRBV28 with TRBJ1-6, with 9 bases fitting TRBD1. The V gene end was trimmed by 6 bases and the J gene end by 10 bases; junction bases not matched to a gene: 10. In germline, CDR1 is MDHEN, CDR2 SYDVKM. This CDR3 is 15 amino acids long. The CDR3 reads CASRLQGAQGSPLHF. The DNA of the CDR3 is TGTGCCAGCAGACTACAGGGGGCGCAGGGATCACCCCTCCACTTT.

The chain couples TRBV4-1 to TRBJ1-1; D is possibly TRBD1 (6 bases). Deletions cut 2 bases from V and 4 bases from J, with 11 bases between. This CDR3 contains 14 residues. Germline values: CDR1 MGHRA, CDR2 YSYEKL. The CDR3 sequence is CASSQRDMGTEAFF. As DNA, the CDR3 is TGCGCCAGCAGCCAACGGGACATGGGCACTGAAGCTTTCTTT.

The chain carries TRBV6-2 or TRBV6-3 and TRBJ1-1; 7 positions agree with TRBD1. V lost 5 bases, J lost 11 bases, and 17 bases stayed unmatched. Per germline, CDR1 MNHEY and CDR2 SVGEGT. CDR3 length equals 15 residues. CDR3 sequence: CASSPPLDRTPAAFF. The CDR3 DNA follows: TGTGCCAGCAGTCCCCCCCTGGACAGGACCCCCGCGGCTTTCTTT.

This sequence joins TRBV12-3 or TRBV12-4 and TRBJ1-6; no firm D call. The CDR3 totals 13 residues. Trimming removed 5 bases at V and 10 bases at J, with 12 bases between. The CDR3 nucleotides are TGTGCCAGCAGTCCTCCCGCGAAATCACCCCTCCACTTT. This codes for CASSPPAKSPLHF.

V usage is TRBV5-8 and J usage is TRBJ1-6; D remains ambiguous. V lost 5 bases to trimming and J lost 7 bases, with 13 bases between them. Germline V gene lookup returns CDR1 SGHTS and CDR2 YDEGEE. This CDR3 comprises 14 residues. CDR3 sequence reads: CASSEGRENSPLHF. The CDR3 coding sequence is TGTGCCAGCAGTGAAGGACGGGAAAATTCACCCCTCCACTTT.

This clone showed up just once. The rearrangement uses TRBV9 and TRBJ1-1, with D possibly TRBD1 on 5 matching bases. The CDR3 extends over 14 amino acids. Trimming removed 4 bases at V and 4 bases at J, with 14 bases between. The V gene's germline CDR1 is SGDLS and CDR2 YYNGEE. The CDR3 nucleotides read TGTGCCAGCAGCTCCGGAGGGGCCGTCACTGAAGCTTTCTTT. Amino acids: CASSSGGAVTEAFF.

This clone was detected only a few times. The chain recombines TRBV3-1 (or the pseudogene TRBV3-2) with TRBJ1-2; D unresolved. Trimming took 1 base from V and 4 from J, leaving 13 bases between them. Per the germline V gene, CDR1 is LGHDT and CDR2 is YNNKEL (reference sequence). The CDR3 has 15 residues. The CDR3 DNA reads TGTGCCAGCAGCCAAGGCGGGGTCACTGGCTATGGCTACACCTTC. Its translation is CASSQGGVTGYGYTF.

The chain is built from TRBV12-3 or TRBV12-4 and TRBJ1-2; D uncertain. V dropped 2 bases and J dropped 4 bases, with 8 bases sitting between them. The CDR3 is 13 residues long. DNA of the CDR3: TGTGCCAGCAGTTTACAACTGCCCTATGGCTACACCTTC. Encoded protein: CASSLQLPYGYTF.

This clone was detected once. The rearrangement joins TRBV4-1 to TRBJ2-3; 10 nucleotides line up with TRBD2. Germline CDR1 and CDR2: MGHRA and YSYEKL. The CDR3 totals 16 residues. V lost 4 bases and J lost 2; bases outside the gene matches: 6. The CDR3: CASSRLLAGATDTQYF. The CDR3 nucleotides are TGCGCCAGCAGCCGCCTTCTAGCGGGGGCCACAGATACGCAGTATTTT.

The V and J genes are TRBV29-1 and TRBJ1-2; D is possibly TRBD1 (6 bases). The CDR3 loop spans 13 amino acids. Germline lookup yields CDR1 SQVTM and CDR2 ANQGSEA. V lost 6 bases and J lost 10, with 21 bases in between. Here the CDR3 DNA reads TGCAGCGTGGTCTCGGGGGGGCTGCCCCACTACACCTTC. Its translation is CSVVSGGLPHYTF. The whole variable domain, filled in from reference TRBV29-1 and TRBJ1-2, reads SAVISQKPSRDICQRGTSLTIQCQVDSQVTMMFWYRQQPGQSLTLIATANQGSEATYESGFVIDKFPISRPNLTFSTLTVSNMSPEDSSIYLCSVVSGGLPHYTFGSGTRLTVV.

The V and J genes are TRBV6-1 and TRBJ1-5, with D unresolved. The CDR3 runs to 12 residues. Trimming took 3 bases from V and 6 from J, leaving 6 bases between them. Germline V lookup: CDR1 MNHNS, CDR2 SASEGT. The CDR3 here is CASSDLGQPQHF. CDR3 coding DNA: TGTGCCAGCAGTGACCTCGGTCAGCCCCAGCATTTT.

The chain couples TRBV2 to TRBJ2-7; D gene unclear. CDR1 is SNHLY and CDR2 is FYNNEI in the germline V gene. The CDR3 runs to 15 residues. Trimming cost V 0 bases and J 7 bases, with 16 bases left between them. The CDR3 spells CASSEASDASDEQYV. The DNA of the CDR3 is TGTGCCAGCAGTGAAGCCTCCGATGCCAGCGATGAGCAGTACGTC.

A few counts support this clone. The chain links TRBV6-5 to TRBJ1-1; TRBD1 might be the D (5 bases). With 8 bases removed from V and 0 bases from J, the gap between germline ends came to 10 bases. Germline V gene data show CDR1 as MNHEY and CDR2 as SVGAGI. The CDR3 totals 13 residues. The CDR3 coding sequence is TGTGCCAGCCTAGACAGCATGAACACTGAAGCTTTCTTT. This gives the protein CASLDSMNTEAFF.

The chain is built from TRBV6-6 and TRBJ2-7, with 10 bases matching TRBD2. Germline CDR1 and CDR2: MNHNY and SVGAGI (reference sequence). The CDR3 sequence is 15 residues long. The ends lost 0 bases at V and 3 bases at J; junction bases unmatched: 2. The CDR3 spells CASSYSRTSGYEQYF. The CDR3 nucleotides are TGTGCCAGCAGTTACTCAAGGACTAGCGGCTACGAGCAGTACTTC.

This chain uses TRBV18 with TRBJ2-7, with 7 nucleotides matching TRBD1. CDR3 size: 17 residues. The V gene's germline CDR1 is KGHSH and CDR2 LQKENI. After removal of 3 bases from V and 5 bases from J, the junction contained 16 bases not matched to a gene. The CDR3 loop reads CASSPYRGGGVIHEQYF. The CDR3, as DNA: TGTGCCAGCTCACCCTACCGAGGGGGCGGAGTAATACACGAGCAGTACTTC.

The rearrangement uses TRBV4-3 and TRBJ1-6; D might be TRBD1 (5 bases). CDR1 and CDR2 from the germline V gene are LGHNA and YSLEER. This CDR3 has 18 residues. With 0 bases removed from V and 5 bases from J, the gap between germline ends came to 17 bases. Here the CDR3 reads CASSQEKAAGTHNSPLHF. The CDR3, as DNA: TGCGCCAGCAGCCAAGAGAAGGCAGCAGGGACTCATAATTCACCCCTCCACTTT.

This rearrangement joins TRBV9 to TRBJ1-1, with 8 bases lining up with TRBD1. The V segment lost 2 bases and the J segment 4 bases; nucleotides outside the gene matches: 7. CDR1 and CDR2 from the germline V gene are SGDLS and YYNGEE. The length of the CDR3 is 15 residues. The CDR3 sequence: CASSVGTGLGTEAFF. The CDR3 coding sequence is TGTGCCAGCAGCGTCGGGACAGGATTGGGCACTGAAGCTTTCTTT.